This T cell receptor (beta chain) appears in the sequencing data of a study of Ad26.COV2.S vaccination and SARS-CoV-2 variants. Noted treatment: 19 received Ad26.COV2.S at low or high dose, single or two shots; five or six received placebo; per-sample allocation not given. On day 63 after the first injection, vaccine and placebo recipients gave samples. Clones were sequenced by immunoSEQ multiplex PCR, and TCRdb holds only the in-frame ones, with some missing. There are 380,000 or so clones in the sample; about four fifths occur only once, and nearly 7.5% lies in the top ten. CDR3 length: 13 amino acids. Trimming stripped 3 bases from V and 8 bases from J, with 11 bases between. Looked up from germline, CDR1 is MNHEY and CDR2 is SVGAGI.

The chain is built from TRBV6-5 and TRBJ2-4; D not resolved. Here the sequenced sample was peripheral blood, taken in a trial of Ad26.COV2.S vaccine versus placebo. The source is a person between 18 and 59 years old who received the Ad26.COV2.S COVID-19 vaccine or a placebo. This chain's CDR3 is CASSYTSRDIQYF. The DNA of the CDR3 is TGTGCCAGCAGTTATACATCTAGAGACATTCAGTACTTC.